This T cell receptor (beta chain) was found in a study of blood T cell repertoires in COVID-19 (TCRdb year 2020). About the full investigation: Samples covering the acute and convalescent phases of COVID-19 were provided by collaborators in the United States, Italy and Spain. The material from the prospective study consisted of cDNA or gDNA derived from T cells, B-cell-depleted T cells, or PBMCs. Deeply sampled blood TCRbeta repertoires from subjects exposed to, actively infected with, or recovered from COVID-19 were included in the dataset. The repertoires were made available in a free public database intended to serve as a resource for research on the immune response to SARS-CoV-2. The samples were drawn from the first 160 participants of the ongoing ImmuneRACE study and from some 1,300 subjects provided by 6 global collaborators. Nearly every sample came with metadata listing a de-identified subject ID, COVID-19 status, age in years and sex. HLA class I and class II types, where available, came from metadata supplied by the sample provider rather than from assay-based typing.

Each collaborating institution followed its own protocols to collect whole blood in K2EDTA tubes. For TCRbeta analysis, collaborator samples were shipped as frozen whole blood, as isolated PBMCs, or as DNA extracted from either sample type. Concerning this clone itself: The target of this receptor is not known. No clone much larger than this one lies a single base away; base qualities are absent.

Points the paper makes about the study in general: The amount of clinical and demographic metadata varied by source and participant and was provided uncurated.

The immunoSEQ Assay, a bias-controlled multiplex PCR, was used to amplify TCRbeta CDR3 regions from genomic DNA. In the authors' own workflow: The number of nucleated cells in each sample was estimated by amplification of reference gene primers within the assay. Sequence reads were collapsed and filtered to measure the absolute abundance of every unique TCRbeta CDR3 rearrangement. For each sample, productive Simpson clonality was calculated by taking the square root of Simpson's diversity index across productive rearrangements. TCRdb retrieved this table from immuneACCESS and kept in-frame rearrangements only. Not all clones are present; in checked studies, unresolved V genes account for under half, and no reason is known for the remainder. Clone size and the V and J calls come from that table; the DNA yielded D and trimming. This sample gives roughly 93,000 clones in total; 81% of them show up just once. The ten largest clones add up to about 10% of the sample.

The cysteine opens and the phenylalanine closes a CDR3 of 15 amino acids. Only the CDR3 region is kept as DNA, spanning 45 bases read in frame from base 1. Between the V and J ends, shortened by 2 bases and 5 bases respectively, the junction contains 13 bases. The CDR1 and CDR2 encoded by the germline V gene are LGHNA and YSLEER. Specimen: peripheral blood. The clonotype originates from a woman aged 80 or over with acute or convalescent COVID-19. The sequence joins TRBV4-3 to TRBJ1-5, and TRBD1 may be the D gene, going by 6 matching bases. The sequence in DNA is TGCGCCAGCAGCCAACAAACAGGGTTCGATCAGCCCCAGCATTTT. Protein translation: CASSQQTGFDQPQHF.